These 27 T cell receptor beta chains were sequenced from one sample in a study of CD4 T cells in relation to SARS-CoV-2 and coronaviruses (dated by TCRdb to the early 2020s). CD4+ T cells from unexposed donors were collected before the COVID-19 pandemic (2011-2018). Following 10 days of culture, the EasySep CD4+ T cell isolation kit was used to isolate CD4+ T cells. Receptor amplification or capture employed the immunoSEQ multiplex PCR assay. In its TCRdb copy, this immuneACCESS table keeps in-frame sequences only and misses some clones. Where compared with another copy, unresolved V genes explain less than half of these, and the others have no known cause. This sample comprises about 22,000 clones, around four fifths of them detected only once. The ten largest clones add up to roughly a sixth of the sample. The antigens of these receptors remain unknown. Input material: CD4+ T cells from PBMCs, cultured in vitro. The receptor set was obtained from a human donor in good health.

The chain links TRBV29-1 to TRBJ2-1, with 7 bases that match TRBD1. The CDR3 contains 13 residues. The germline CDR1 and CDR2 sequences are SQVTM and ANQGSEA. V shed 6 bases and J 5 bases; nucleotides not matched to a gene: 7. In DNA form, the CDR3 reads TGCAGCGTCCTGACAGGGCGGCACAATGAGCAGTTCTTC. Translating it yields CSVLTGRHNEQFF.

The chain uses TRBV11-2 and TRBJ2-5; a possible D gene is TRBD2 (5 bases). The CDR3 is 16 amino acids. Trimming stripped 0 bases from V and 6 bases from J, with 17 bases between. Germline CDR1 and CDR2: SGHAT and FQNNGV. The CDR3 sequence is CASSLEGSTGLQTQYF. The CDR3 DNA follows: TGTGCCAGCAGCTTAGAAGGCTCAACGGGGTTGCAGACCCAGTACTTC.

The DNA for the CDR3 is TGTGCCAGCAGCCAAGTCGAGACTAGCATATACGAGCAGTACTTC. Translating it yields CASSQVETSIYEQYF. The chain joins TRBV4-2 to TRBJ2-7; 7 bases fit TRBD2. V dropped 1 base and J dropped 4; count of bases not matched to a gene: 7. Per germline, CDR1 LGHNA and CDR2 YNFKEQ. The CDR3 spans 15 residues.

The chain combines TRBV28 with TRBJ1-1; 8 positions agree with TRBD1. The length of the CDR3 is 14 residues. The junction had 5 bases not matched to a gene; V was cut back by 4 bases and J by 4 bases. Germline V CDR1 and CDR2: MDHEN, SYDVKM. The CDR3 nucleotides are TGTGCCAGCAGTTCGACAGGGGCGGGCACTGAAGCTTTCTTT. It translates to CASSSTGAGTEAFF. Full variable domain (missing parts from reference TRBV28 and TRBJ1-1): DVKVTQSSRYLVKRTGEKVFLECVQDMDHENMFWYRQDPGLGLRLIYFSYDVKMKEKGDIPEGYSVSREKKERFSLILESASTNQTSMYLCASSSTGAGTEAFFGQGTRLTVV.

The rearrangement joins TRBV6-4 to TRBJ2-1; TRBD2 matches 10 bases. The junction had 6 bases not matched to a gene; V was cut back by 3 bases and J by 7 bases. The CDR3 runs to 15 residues. CDR1 MRHNA and CDR2 SNTAGT come from the germline V gene. CDR3 sequence (DNA): TGTGCCAGCAGTGAGGCTAGCGGGAGCTGGAATGAGCAGTTCTTC. Translated: CASSEASGSWNEQFF.

V and J are TRBV19 and TRBJ1-1; 8 positions agree with TRBD1. The CDR3 spans 14 residues. Losses at the gene ends were 8 bases for V and 5 bases for J; bases not matched to a gene: 10. Germline CDR1 LNHDA, CDR2 SQIVND (reference sequence). The CDR3 nucleotides are TGTGCCAGTTCTACACAGGGGGGGAGTACTGAAGCTTTCTTT. This sequence encodes CASSTQGGSTEAFF.

The chain recombines TRBV6-5 with TRBJ2-5; 7 bases align to TRBD1. V shed 4 bases and J 0 bases; nucleotides not matched to a gene: 5. CDR1 is MNHEY, CDR2 SVGAGI, per germline. The CDR3 totals 15 residues. The CDR3 region is CASSLGQRNQETQYF. CDR3 DNA sequence: TGTGCCAGCAGTTTGGGACAGCGAAACCAAGAGACCCAGTACTTC.

The genes are TRBV2 and TRBJ1-1; 7 positions agree with TRBD1. Trimming at V came to 6 bases and at J to 0 bases, leaving 4 bases not matched to a gene. The germline V gene encodes CDR1 SNHLY and CDR2 FYNNEI. CDR3 length: 14 residues. CDR3 coding DNA: TGTGCCAGCAGGGGGACAGAAATGAACACTGAAGCTTTCTTT. Protein sequence: CASRGTEMNTEAFF.

This clone has more than one count but fewer than ten. V usage is TRBV29-1 and J usage is TRBJ2-7; 8 nucleotides match TRBD1. The CDR3 runs to 13 residues. CDR1 and CDR2 from the germline V gene are SQVTM and ANQGSEA. J was trimmed by 6 bases and V by 3 bases; bases with no gene match: 7. CDR3 coding DNA: TGCAGCGTTGAGGGGACAGGTTTCAGCGAGCAGTACTTC. Amino acid sequence: CSVEGTGFSEQYF.

The CDR3 region has the DNA TGTGCCAGCAAAAGACAGGGCTCTGGGGCCAACGTCCTGACTTTC. This gives the protein CASKRQGSGANVLTF. This chain connects TRBV2 to TRBJ2-6, with 7 bases identical to TRBD1. Looked up from germline, CDR1 is SNHLY and CDR2 is FYNNEI. The junction had 3 bases not matched to a gene; V was cut back by 7 bases and J by 0 bases. This CDR3 has 15 residues.

This chain links TRBV6-5 with TRBJ1-6; D ambiguous. The CDR3 has 13 residues. CDR1 is MNHEY, CDR2 SVGAGI, per germline. V was cut by 6 bases and J by 8 bases, with 11 bases left in between. The CDR3 DNA reads TGTGCCAGCAGCAGGACCATAGATTCACCCCTCCACTTT. This codes for CASSRTIDSPLHF.

This clone was observed a few times. The chain carries TRBV19 and TRBJ2-3; 7 bases match TRBD1. Germline values: CDR1 LNHDA, CDR2 SQIVND (reference sequence). The V gene end was trimmed by 5 bases and the J gene end by 4 bases; junction bases not matched to a gene: 9. This CDR3 is 15 amino acids long. CDR3 nucleotides: TGTGCCAGTAGTCTACCGGGACAGCCTCCAGATACGCAGTATTTT. It codes for CASSLPGQPPDTQYF.

J is TRBJ1-2 and V is TRBV6-1, with D perhaps matching TRBD1 (6 bases). Per the germline V gene, CDR1 is MNHNS and CDR2 is SASEGT. The CDR3 spans 15 residues. Trimming cost V 3 bases and J 1 base, with 12 bases left between them. The DNA of the CDR3 is TGTGCCAGCAGTGAGCTGGACAGACTTAACTATGGCTACACCTTC. Protein: CASSELDRLNYGYTF.

The chain combines TRBV21-1 with TRBJ2-7; the table's D call TRBD2 went unverified against the DNA. TRBV21-1 is designated a pseudogene. This CDR3 has 19 residues. The CDR3, as DNA: TGTGCCAGCAGCAAAGGGGGGGGGCAGGGTTACCCTCCTTCCTACGAGCAGTACTTC. Translated: CASSKGGGQGYPPSYEQYF.

DNA for the CDR3: TGTGCCAGCAGCCTCCGGGACGCGGGCACTGAAGCTTTCTTT. Its translation: CASSLRDAGTEAFF. The J gene is TRBJ1-1, the V gene TRBV3-1 (or the pseudogene TRBV3-2); TRBD1 is a possible D gene (5 bases). Germline V gives CDR1 LGHDT, CDR2 YNNKEL (reference sequence). This CDR3 is 14 amino acids long. Trimming took 4 bases from V and 4 from J, leaving 13 bases between them.

The J gene is TRBJ2-3, the V gene TRBV9; TRBD2 matches 10 bases. Trimming at V came to 4 bases and at J to 4 bases, leaving 6 bases not matched to a gene. CDR1 and CDR2 (germline): SGDLS, YYNGEE. The CDR3 runs 15 residues. The CDR3 region is CASSPSGSWSDTQYF. In DNA form, the CDR3 reads TGTGCCAGCAGCCCTAGCGGGAGTTGGTCAGATACGCAGTATTTT.

This clone was counted a single time. V usage is TRBV11-3 and J usage is TRBJ2-1; D is undetermined. The germline gives CDR1 SGHNT, CDR2 YENEEA. Between the trimmed V and J ends, which lost 1 base and 4 bases, there was a span of 8 bases. This CDR3 is 14 amino acids long. CDR3 sequence: CASSLGQKYNEQFF. The CDR3 DNA follows: TGTGCCAGCAGCTTAGGGCAGAAGTACAATGAGCAGTTCTTC.

V and J are TRBV27 and TRBJ1-1, with D unclear. Germline assignment: CDR1 MNHEY and CDR2 SMNVEV (reference sequence). V shed 4 bases and J shed 9 bases, with 12 bases lying between them. The CDR3 spans 12 residues. CDR3 residues: CASSSGPSKAFF. CDR3 in DNA: TGTGCCAGCAGTTCCGGACCCAGTAAAGCTTTCTTT.

The V call is TRBV7-3, the J call TRBJ2-7, with 9 bases fitting TRBD1. Germline CDR1 is SGHTA and CDR2 is FQGTGA. V dropped 5 bases and J dropped 4; count of bases not matched to a gene: 12. The CDR3 consists of 16 residues. CDR3 in amino acids: CASSPDVGQGSYEQYF. The DNA of the CDR3 is TGTGCCAGCAGCCCAGACGTGGGACAGGGTTCTTACGAGCAGTACTTC.

This clone was counted a single time. The V and J genes are TRBV30 and TRBJ1-1; no reliable D call. Germline V gene sequence: CDR1 GTSNPN, CDR2 SVGIG (reference sequence). Trimming took 0 bases from V and 6 from J, leaving 8 bases between them. The CDR3 runs to 12 residues. This CDR3 is CAWSVLGAEAFF. As DNA, the CDR3 is TGTGCCTGGAGTGTACTGGGCGCTGAAGCTTTCTTT.

The chain links TRBV5-6 to TRBJ1-5, with a tentative D call TRBD1 (6 bases). Germline lookup yields CDR1 SGHDT and CDR2 YYEEEE. This CDR3 comprises 16 residues. Trimming took off 3 bases at V and 2 bases at J, with 15 bases between the two ends. This CDR3 is CASSWSQGGGNQPQHF. The CDR3 coding sequence is TGTGCCAGCAGCTGGTCACAGGGTGGGGGCAATCAGCCCCAGCATTTT.

The chain joins TRBV18 to TRBJ2-7; unclear D gene. V shed 2 bases and J shed 5 bases, with 13 bases lying between them. The CDR3 spans 14 residues. Germline-derived CDR1 and CDR2 are KGHSH and LQKENI. The CDR3 region has the DNA TGTGCCAGCTCACCAAGGGATGGCACCCACGAGCAGTACTTC. It codes for CASSPRDGTHEQYF.

The rearrangement uses TRBV18 and TRBJ1-5; D is possibly TRBD1 (6 bases). Germline CDR1 KGHSH, CDR2 LQKENI. There are 14 residues in the CDR3. V lost 5 bases and J 5 bases, leaving 13 bases between the germline ends. The chain's CDR3 is CASSAGQSDQPQHF. The DNA of the CDR3 is TGTGCCAGCTCAGCTGGACAGTCCGATCAGCCCCAGCATTTT.

This clone has just a few counts. The chain uses TRBV4-1 and TRBJ1-3, with D perhaps TRBD1 (5 bases). The CDR3 contains 15 residues. V lost 1 base and J 2 bases, leaving 9 bases between the germline ends. From germline, CDR1 is MGHRA and CDR2 YSYEKL. In DNA, the CDR3 is TGCGCCAGCAGCCAAGTTCTGGACACTGGAAACACCATATATTTT. Translation: CASSQVLDTGNTIYF.

V usage is TRBV11-2 and J usage is TRBJ2-1, with D possibly TRBD1 on 6 matching bases. The CDR3 is 15 amino acids. Germline V gives CDR1 SGHAT, CDR2 FQNNGV. V lost 1 base and J lost 4, with 11 bases in between. In DNA form, the CDR3 reads TGTGCCAGCAGCTTAGTGGCAGGGGCGTACAATGAGCAGTTCTTC. Residues: CASSLVAGAYNEQFF.

V usage is TRBV30 and J usage is TRBJ1-1; D unclear. CDR1 is GTSNPN and CDR2 is SVGIG in the germline V gene (reference sequence). The CDR3 totals 13 residues. Trimming took off 2 bases at V and 0 bases at J, with 7 bases between the two ends. The CDR3 region has the DNA TGTGCCTGGAGTTCGATTTTGAACACTGAAGCTTTCTTT. Translating it yields CAWSSILNTEAFF.

This sequence joins TRBV24-1 and TRBJ2-1; the match to TRBD1 covers 11 bases. CDR3 length: 14 residues. Germline V CDR1 and CDR2: KGHDR, SFDVKD. The ends lost 9 bases at V and 6 bases at J; junction bases unmatched: 6. The CDR3 reads CATSGDRGSNEQFF. The CDR3 region has the DNA TGTGCCACCTCGGGGGACAGGGGGTCCAATGAGCAGTTCTTC.